This TCR beta chain was documented in a study of PD-1 blockade in classical Hodgkin lymphoma. Whole-study findings and limits: Patients who responded completely had about the same baseline diversity as newly diagnosed patients. Nothing has yet pinned down what causes the repertoire differences, possibly disease activity or prior therapy.

Notes on this clone: Its antigen is unknown.

The CDR3 sequence is 18 residues long. Germline lookup yields CDR1 SQVTM and CDR2 ANQGSEA. Trimming removed 0 bases at V and 3 bases at J, with 23 bases between. TCRdb's copy holds only in-frame clones and misses some; the assay was immunoSEQ multiplex PCR. The data contain tens of thousands of clones, about 92% of them singletons. All the patients suffered relapse after autologous stem cell transplantation, and brentuximab vedotin exposure differed. The material was peripheral blood mononuclear cells (PBMCs), obtained at baseline. V usage is TRBV29-1 and J usage is TRBJ1-1; the D gene is possibly TRBD1 (5 bases). This clonotype originated in a human donor with classical Hodgkin lymphoma. CDR3 amino acids: CSVEDPGTWGGGYTEAFF. The CDR3 nucleotides are TGCAGCGTTGAAGATCCTGGGACGTGGGGCGGAGGTTACACTGAAGCTTTCTTT.